The next 9 T cell receptor beta chains were all read from a single sample in a study of T cell changes during pregnancy in multiple sclerosis. The table came from immunoSEQ multiplex PCR; TCRdb's copy has only in-frame clones and leaves some out. The data hold some 22,000 clones, with about 88% observed a single time. Sequencing was performed on CD8+ T cells from peripheral blood mononuclear cells, taken after pregnancy. The origin of the receptors is a female donor with multiple sclerosis, enrolled in a pregnancy study.

V gene TRBV5-6 combines with J gene TRBJ1-4; D is perhaps TRBD1 (5 bases). This CDR3 comprises 12 residues. In germline, CDR1 is SGHDT, CDR2 YYEEEE. Trimming removed 2 bases from V and 15 bases from J, with 14 bases in between. CDR3 DNA: TGTGCCAGCAGCTTCGGTGCGCTAGGGGTGTTTTTT. Protein: CASSFGALGVFF.

The chain joins TRBV5-8 to TRBJ2-7; TRBD2 matches at 12 bases. J lost 0 bases, V lost 0 bases, and 10 bases had no gene match. CDR3 length: 19 amino acids. Germline V gives CDR1 SGHTS, CDR2 YDEGEE. CDR3 in DNA: TGTGCCAGCAGCTTGGCCGGCCTAGCGGGAGGGCACTTCTCCTACGAGCAGTACTTC. This translates into CASSLAGLAGGHFSYEQYF.

About this clone itself: The conserved phenylalanine or tryptophan is not found at the CDR3 terminus, so this likely reflects a read error. It is unclear where the CDR3 begins or ends on the DNA, so no DNA is shown, and the CDR3 is as TCRdb lists it. The V and J genes are TRBV4-1 and TRBJ2-3; the table calls TRBD2, which could not be checked here. The CDR3 numbers 14 amino acids, ends counted. Germline values: CDR1 MGHRA, CDR2 YSYEKL. CDR3 residues: CASSHPETPQQLGA.

This chain links TRBV27 with TRBJ2-7, with 14 bases identical to TRBD2. The V segment lost 8 bases and the J segment 3 bases; nucleotides outside the gene matches: 0. Germline-derived CDR1 and CDR2 are MNHEY and SMNVEV (reference sequence). The CDR3 runs to 13 residues. The DNA of the CDR3 is TGTGCCAGCGGACTAGCGGGAGGCTACGAGCAGTACTTC. Translation gives CASGLAGGYEQYF.

This chain uses TRBV6-6 with TRBJ1-3, with TRBD1 matching 7 bases. After removal of 5 bases from V and 9 bases from J, the junction contained 16 bases not matched to a gene. The germline CDR1 and CDR2 sequences are MNHNY and SVGAGI (reference sequence). The CDR3 contains 16 residues. CDR3: CASSLFGQALLRTIYF. CDR3 bases: TGTGCCAGCAGTCTCTTCGGACAGGCCCTTCTTCGCACCATATATTTT.

The chain combines TRBV6-4 with TRBJ2-3, with a tentative D call TRBD2 (6 bases). This CDR3 has 15 residues. Trimming removed 6 bases at V and 0 bases at J, with 13 bases between. CDR1 and CDR2 from the germline V gene are MRHNA and SNTAGT. This CDR3 reads CASSEVRGSTDTQYF. CDR3 sequence (DNA): TGTGCCAGCAGCGAGGTGCGGGGTAGCACAGATACGCAGTATTTT.

This chain links TRBV5-4 with TRBJ2-7; a possible D gene is TRBD1 (6 bases). This CDR3 spans 12 amino acids. Per the germline V gene, CDR1 is SGHNT and CDR2 is YYREEE (reference sequence). The V and J ends lost 4 bases and 6 bases respectively, with 11 bases between them. The CDR3 reads CASSPTGSEQYF. The CDR3 coding sequence is TGTGCCAGCAGCCCGACAGGTTCCGAGCAGTACTTC.

The rearrangement joins TRBV6-5 to TRBJ2-3, with D possibly matching TRBD2 (5 bases). V lost 4 bases to trimming and J lost 1 base, with 9 bases between them. The CDR3 has 14 residues. Germline V gene data show CDR1 as MNHEY and CDR2 as SVGAGI. CDR3 protein: CASSLVSGTDTQYF. CDR3 in DNA: TGTGCCAGCAGTTTGGTTAGCGGCACAGATACGCAGTATTTT.

The chain links TRBV27 to TRBJ2-7; TRBD2 agrees at 13 bases. The junction had 5 bases not matched to a gene; V was cut back by 3 bases and J by 9 bases. The CDR3 runs 14 residues. Germline-derived CDR1 and CDR2 are MNHEY and SMNVEV (reference sequence). CDR3 nucleotides: TGTGCCAGCAGTTTGAGGACTAGCGGGAGAGGGCAGTACTTC. The encoded protein is CASSLRTSGRGQYF.